This T cell receptor (beta chain) came from a study of lymphopenia after photon versus proton radiotherapy. Using immunoSEQ multiplex PCR, the repertoire was profiled, and TCRdb retains in-frame clones only, with some absent. The sample contains under 30,000 clones, over 65% of which appear only once. The origin of this receptor is a man aged 35-49 years with gastric cancer. Sequencing used peripheral blood, obtained from a patient treated with photon-based radiotherapy.

The CDR3 DNA reads TGTGCCAGCAGCGAGGACCCGGGACAGGCTTCTGCAGCTTTCTTT. Translated: CASSEDPGQASAAFF. The V call is TRBV9, the J call TRBJ1-1; 8 bases align to TRBD1. J lost 10 bases, V lost 3 bases, and 14 bases had no gene match. Per germline, CDR1 SGDLS and CDR2 YYNGEE. The CDR3 runs 15 residues. Looking up the rest from reference TRBV9 and TRBJ1-1 gives the full variable domain: DSGVTQTPKHLITATGQRVTLRCSPRSGDLSVYWYQQSLDQGLQFLIQYYNGEERAKGNILERFSAQQFPDLHSELNLSSLELGDSALYFCASSEDPGQASAAFFGQGTRLTVV.